This T cell receptor beta chain was sequenced for a study of regulatory T cells in long-lasting Graves disease. Looking at the study overall: Positivity for TSH receptor antibodies plus over 5 years of antithyroid drugs meant persistent Graves' disease.

Study results and caveats: Researchers examined only peripheral blood and not thyroid tissue.

Time point defined: persistent/refractory GD, antithyroid drugs over 5 years with positive TRAb. Generation of the TCR library employed RNA extracted from PBMCs. Notes on this clonotype: What it recognizes is unknown.

This CDR3 spans 17 amino acids. V was clipped by 4 bases and J by 2 bases; unmatched bases: 14. Looked up from germline, CDR1 is SGHRS and CDR2 is YFSETQ. The TCR beta library used iRepertoire HTBI primers with Arm-PCR amplification of CDR3. From the multiplex PCR reads, TCRdb called clonotypes with MiXCR, one entry per CDR3 protein. The sample yields 650,000 to 850,000 distinct CDR3 sequences, about 30% seen once. The specimen was peripheral blood mononuclear cells (PBMCs), collected when the disease was refractory, from a patient treated with antithyroid drugs. The source is a female donor with Graves disease. The V call is TRBV5-1, the J call TRBJ2-7, with 8 nucleotides matching TRBD1. The CDR3 loop reads CASSALPGQADPYEQYF. The CDR3 bases are TGCGCCAGCAGCGCCTTACCGGGACAGGCGGATCCCTACGAGCAGTACTTC. The full variable domain, rest sourced from reference TRBV5-1 and TRBJ2-7, is KAGVTQTPRYLIKTRGQQVTLSCSPISGHRSVSWYQQTPGQGLQFLFEYFSETQRNKGNFPGRFSGRQFSNSRSEMNVSTLELGDSALYLCASSALPGQADPYEQYFGPGTRLTVT.